This T cell receptor beta chain was captured by sequencing in a study of patients and donors after allogeneic stem cell transplantation. Germline assignment: CDR1 LGHNA and CDR2 YNFKEQ. The CDR3 totals 13 residues. Deletions cut 5 bases from V and 2 bases from J, with 10 bases between. In TCRdb, the RT-PCR reads were re-called with MiXCR into one record per CDR3 protein. The sample has approximately 140,000 distinct CDR3 sequences; 30% to 45% are singletons. The source is a human donor who was either an allogeneic HSCT recipient or a stem cell or donor lymphocyte infusion donor (not recorded which). It is not recorded whose cells these are; they may come from a transplant donor. V usage is TRBV4-2 and J usage is TRBJ2-7; D remains ambiguous. Material: blood, either unsorted or a sorted T cell fraction (not recorded which). CDR3 sequence (DNA): TGTGCCAGCAGCACGCAGGTGACCTACGAGCAGTACTTC. It is translated as CASSTQVTYEQYF.